This is a list of T cell receptor beta chains from one sample in a study of T cells in localized non-small cell lung cancer. Clones were read by immunoSEQ multiplex PCR, and TCRdb kept only the in-frame ones, dropping some. The data hold around 4,000 clones, with around 30% observed a single time. Sequencing was performed on lung tumor tissue, taken before any cancer treatment. The origin of the receptors is a man between 40 and 75 years old with stage I lung adenocarcinoma. The CDR3 runs from the conserved cysteine through the conserved F or W. The D gene is left open where the match is weak. A row's size may be missing; if present it is once, few, many or a size class.

d_gene	abundance	v_gene	j_gene	CDR3aa	CDR3nt
-	-	TRBV19	TRBJ1-1	CASNLQGEVEAFF	TGTGCCAGTAATCTACAGGGAGAGGTTGAAGCTTTCTTT
TRBD2	-	TRBV11-3	TRBJ2-5	CASSLGLAGGKSTQYF	TGTGCCAGCAGCTTGGGGCTAGCGGGGGGTAAGAGTACCCAGTACTTC
-	-	TRBV4-1	TRBJ2-6	CASSQRGASGANVLTF	TGCGCCAGCAGCCAGAGAGGGGCCTCTGGGGCCAACGTCCTGACTTTC
TRBD1	few	TRBV6-8	TRBJ2-5	CASRGQPQETQYF	TGTGCCAGCCGGGGACAGCCCCAAGAGACCCAGTACTTC
TRBD1	-	TRBV6-9	TRBJ1-2	CASRDDRGDYGYTF	TGTGCCAGCAGGGACGACAGGGGCGACTATGGCTACACCTTC
TRBD1	large	TRBV19	TRBJ1-1	CASSTLAQGGEAFF	TGTGCCAGTAGTACCTTAGCACAGGGGGGTGAAGCTTTCTTT
-	-	TRBV14	TRBJ1-2	CASSQGGGNYGYTF	TGTGCCAGCAGCCAAGGAGGGGGTAACTATGGCTACACCTTC
-	few	TRBV11-3	TRBJ2-1	CASSLDMGAGDQFF	TGTGCCAGCAGCTTAGATATGGGGGCGGGAGACCAGTTCTTC
TRBD1	few	TRBV6-8	TRBJ1-1	CASSYGTGTEAFF	TGTGCCAGCAGTTACGGGACAGGGACTGAAGCTTTCTTT
-	-	TRBV11-3	TRBJ2-3	CASSLNGGETDTQYF	TGTGCCAGCAGCCTAAATGGGGGTGAAACTGATACGCAGTATTTT
-	medium-sized	TRBV11-3	TRBJ1-1	CASSARELNTEAFF	TGTGCCAGCAGCGCTAGGGAGTTGAACACTGAAGCTTTCTTT
TRBD2	many	TRBV2	TRBJ2-5	CASRRDLAGVRETQYF	TGTGCCAGCAGGAGGGACTTGGCGGGGGTGCGGGAGACCCAGTACTTC
-	medium-sized	TRBV27	TRBJ1-2	CASSFIGGGGDGYTF	TGTGCCAGCAGTTTTATCGGCGGCGGGGGGGATGGCTACACCTTC